Here is one T cell receptor beta chain with its context. The antigen remains undetermined. Germline CDR1 reads SGHRS; CDR2 reads YFSETQ. The V end was cut by 5 bases, the J end by 0 bases, with 11 bases between. CDR3 length: 15 amino acids. These data originate in a study of CD8 T cells in Susac syndrome. Random hexamers were used to reverse transcribe an amount of about 0.45 to 1 ug RNA. Across 54 Vbeta and 13 Jbeta, immunoSEQ multiplex PCR amplified TCR beta CDR3. From the immunoSEQ multiplex PCR reads, TCRdb called clonotypes with MiXCR, one entry per CDR3 protein. This sample has approximately 100,000 distinct CDR3 sequences, with 80% to 95% found just once. Overall study findings and caveats: An acknowledgment was made by the study that its TCR sequencing and HLA analysis involved relatively few individuals.

Healthy donors constituted the controls, which were matched for age and sex. CD8+ and CD4+ T cells were negatively isolated; TEMRA cells were FACS-enriched. The sequence derives from a human donor in good health. Material: CD4+ T cells from PBMCs. The chain joins TRBV5-1 to TRBJ2-2; D is uncertain. The CDR3 is CASSALTANTGELFF. The CDR3 coding sequence is TGCGCCAGCAGTGCTTTAACCGCGAACACCGGGGAGCTGTTTTTT. Complete variable domain (other parts from reference TRBV5-1 and TRBJ2-2): KAGVTQTPRYLIKTRGQQVTLSCSPISGHRSVSWYQQTPGQGLQFLFEYFSETQRNKGNFPGRFSGRQFSNSRSEMNVSTLELGDSALYLCASSALTANTGELFFGEGSRLTVL.